The entry below gives a single TCR beta chain sequence along with its context. CDR1 SGHRS and CDR2 YFSETQ come from the germline V gene. The CDR3 length is 17 residues. Trimming removed 0 bases at V and 3 bases at J, with 18 bases between. These data belong to a study of T cell responses to AZD1222 COVID-19 vaccine. The data were produced by immunoSEQ multiplex PCR, yet TCRdb's version contains in-frame clones alone and is incomplete. Here the sample spans under 170,000 clones, around 95% being singletons. The clonotype comes from an adult in good health. This sample comprised peripheral blood, obtained on day 0 of AZD1222 vaccination. V is TRBV5-1 and J is TRBJ2-5, with D unclear. CDR3 sequence reads: CASSLGVAEMGEETQYF. The CDR3 bases are TGCGCCAGCAGCTTGGGGGTCGCCGAGATGGGTGAAGAGACCCAGTACTTC.